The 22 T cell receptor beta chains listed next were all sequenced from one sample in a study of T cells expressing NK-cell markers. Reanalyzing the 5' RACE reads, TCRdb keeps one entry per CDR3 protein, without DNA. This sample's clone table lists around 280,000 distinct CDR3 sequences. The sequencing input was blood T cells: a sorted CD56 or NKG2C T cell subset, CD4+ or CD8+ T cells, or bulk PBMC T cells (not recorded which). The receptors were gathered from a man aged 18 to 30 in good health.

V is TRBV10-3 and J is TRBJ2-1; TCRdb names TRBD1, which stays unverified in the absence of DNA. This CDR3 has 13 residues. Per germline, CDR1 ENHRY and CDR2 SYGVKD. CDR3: CAIGGQGAREQFF.

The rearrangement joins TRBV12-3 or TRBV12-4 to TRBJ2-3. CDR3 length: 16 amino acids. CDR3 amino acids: CASSLGRGVSGDTQYF.

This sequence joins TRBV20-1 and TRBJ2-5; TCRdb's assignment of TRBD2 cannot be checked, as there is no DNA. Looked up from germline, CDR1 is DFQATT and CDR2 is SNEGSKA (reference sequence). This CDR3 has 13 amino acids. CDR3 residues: CSVTSLRGETQYF.

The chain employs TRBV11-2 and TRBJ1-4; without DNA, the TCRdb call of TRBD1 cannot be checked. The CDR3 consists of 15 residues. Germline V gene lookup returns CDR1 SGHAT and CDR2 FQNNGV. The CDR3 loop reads CASSPLPGLNEKLFF.

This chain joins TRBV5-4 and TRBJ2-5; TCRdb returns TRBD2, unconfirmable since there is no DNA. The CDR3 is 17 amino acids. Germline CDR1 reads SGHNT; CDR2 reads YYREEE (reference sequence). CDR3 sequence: CASSPGTSGRFQETQYF.

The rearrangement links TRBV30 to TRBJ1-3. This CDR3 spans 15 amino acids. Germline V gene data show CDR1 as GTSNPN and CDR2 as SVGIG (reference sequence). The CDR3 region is CAWDVGTHSGNTIYF.

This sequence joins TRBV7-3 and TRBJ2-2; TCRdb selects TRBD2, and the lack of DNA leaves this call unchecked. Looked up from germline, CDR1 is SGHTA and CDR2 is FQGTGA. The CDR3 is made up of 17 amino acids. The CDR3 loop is CASSLREGPPYTGELFF.

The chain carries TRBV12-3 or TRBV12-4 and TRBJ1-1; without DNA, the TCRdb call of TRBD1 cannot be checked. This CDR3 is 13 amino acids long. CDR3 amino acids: CASSFEVGQGTFF.

The CDR3 region is CAWSVSRTYNEQFF. The rearrangement uses TRBV30 and TRBJ2-1. The CDR3 loop spans 14 amino acids. The germline CDR1 and CDR2 sequences are GTSNPN and SVGIG (reference sequence).

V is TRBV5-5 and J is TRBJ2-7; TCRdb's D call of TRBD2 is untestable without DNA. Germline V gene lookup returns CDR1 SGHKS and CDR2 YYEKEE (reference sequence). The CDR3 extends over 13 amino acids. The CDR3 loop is CASSSTATYEQYF.

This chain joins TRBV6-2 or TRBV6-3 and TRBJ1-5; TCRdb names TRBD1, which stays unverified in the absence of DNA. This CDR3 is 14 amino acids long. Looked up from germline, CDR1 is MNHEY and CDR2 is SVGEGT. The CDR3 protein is CASSIMGGNQPQHF.

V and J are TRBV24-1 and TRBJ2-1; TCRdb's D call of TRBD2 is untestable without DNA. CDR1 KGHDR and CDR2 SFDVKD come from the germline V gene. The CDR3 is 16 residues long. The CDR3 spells CATSDSGTSRYNEQFF.

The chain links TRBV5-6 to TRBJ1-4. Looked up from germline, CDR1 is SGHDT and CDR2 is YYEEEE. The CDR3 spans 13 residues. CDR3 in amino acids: CASSLTWSEKLFF.

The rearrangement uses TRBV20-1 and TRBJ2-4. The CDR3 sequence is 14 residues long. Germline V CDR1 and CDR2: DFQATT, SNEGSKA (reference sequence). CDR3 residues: CSAITVSASDIQYF.

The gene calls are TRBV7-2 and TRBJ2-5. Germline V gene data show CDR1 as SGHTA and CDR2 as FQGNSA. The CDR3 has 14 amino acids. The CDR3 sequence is CASSFSGVPETQYF. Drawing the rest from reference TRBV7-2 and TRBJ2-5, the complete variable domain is GAGVSQSPSNKVTEKGKDVELRCDPISGHTALYWYRQSLGQGLEFLIYFQGNSAPDKSGLPSDRFSAERTGGSVSTLTIQRTQQEDSAVYLCASSFSGVPETQYFGPGTRLLVL.

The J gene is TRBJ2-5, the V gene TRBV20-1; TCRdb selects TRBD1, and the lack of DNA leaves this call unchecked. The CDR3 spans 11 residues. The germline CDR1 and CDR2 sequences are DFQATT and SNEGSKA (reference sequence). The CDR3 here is CSARDLRELHF.

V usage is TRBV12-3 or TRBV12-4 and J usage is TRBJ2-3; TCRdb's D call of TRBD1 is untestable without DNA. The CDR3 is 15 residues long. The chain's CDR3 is CASSLGTGGIDTQYF.

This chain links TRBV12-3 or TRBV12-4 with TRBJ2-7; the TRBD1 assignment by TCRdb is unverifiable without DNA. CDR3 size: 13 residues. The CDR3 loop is CASTRQGTYEQYF.

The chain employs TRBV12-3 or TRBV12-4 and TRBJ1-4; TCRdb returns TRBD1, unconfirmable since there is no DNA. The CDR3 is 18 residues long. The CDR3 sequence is CASSIKGVTGWTNEKLFF.

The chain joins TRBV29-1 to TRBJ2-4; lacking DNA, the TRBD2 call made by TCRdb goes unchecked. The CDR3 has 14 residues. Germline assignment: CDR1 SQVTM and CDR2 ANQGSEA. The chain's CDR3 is CSVGLAGAKNIQYF. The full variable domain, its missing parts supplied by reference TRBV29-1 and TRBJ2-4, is SAVISQKPSRDICQRGTSLTIQCQVDSQVTMMFWYRQQPGQSLTLIATANQGSEATYESGFVIDKFPISRPNLTFSTLTVSNMSPEDSSIYLCSVGLAGAKNIQYFGAGTRLSVL.

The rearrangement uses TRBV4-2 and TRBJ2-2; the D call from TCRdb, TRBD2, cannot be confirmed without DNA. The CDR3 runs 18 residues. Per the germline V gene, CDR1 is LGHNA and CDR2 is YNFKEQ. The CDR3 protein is CASSLMRVLAGVTGELFF.

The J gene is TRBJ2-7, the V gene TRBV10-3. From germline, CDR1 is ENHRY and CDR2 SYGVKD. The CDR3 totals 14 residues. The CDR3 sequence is CAISESNYPKDSKF.